This is a list of T cell receptor beta chains from one sample in a study of T-cell memory formation after mild COVID-19. TCRdb itself ran the 5' RACE reads through MiXCR, one entry per CDR3 protein. This table has 300,000 to 400,000 distinct CDR3 sequences, about a sixth appearing once. Sequences were obtained from PBMCs or a T cell subset sorted from them (not recorded which). These receptor sequences come from a man between 18 and 35 years old who had mild COVID-19 (a few samples of this study predate the infection). Cell type and time point are not known. CDR3s include the opening cysteine and the closing phenylalanine or tryptophan. Each record gives: J gene, V gene, clone size, D gene, CDR3 protein, CDR3 DNA. D genes are given only for firm matches. Rows may omit the clone size; those that give it use once, few, many or a size class.

TRBJ2-1 | TRBV14 | . | . | CASSPHLYNEQFF | TGTGCCAGCAGCCCTCACCTTTACAATGAGCAGTTCTTC
TRBJ1-2 | TRBV5-1 | few | TRBD1 | CASSSTGGGGDGYTF | TGCGCCAGCAGCTCGACAGGGGGCGGCGGAGATGGCTACACCTTC
TRBJ2-2 | TRBV6-2/TRBV6-3 | few | . | CASSLGETGELFF | TGTGCCAGCAGTCTAGGAGAAACCGGGGAGCTGTTTTTT
TRBJ2-3 | TRBV6-4 | . | TRBD1 | CASSLDRAADTQYF | TGTGCCAGCAGTTTAGACAGGGCTGCAGATACGCAGTATTTT
TRBJ2-3 | TRBV7-3 | . | . | CASSLNPQGTDTQYF | TGTGCCAGCAGCTTAAATCCCCAGGGAACAGATACGCAGTATTTT
TRBJ2-2 | TRBV6-2/TRBV6-3 | . | . | CASIRGRDTGELFF | TGTGCCAGCATAAGAGGGCGCGACACCGGGGAGCTGTTTTTT
TRBJ1-4 | TRBV18 | . | . | CASSPPETEKLFF | TGTGCCAGCTCACCTCCCGAAACTGAAAAACTGTTTTTT
TRBJ2-5 | TRBV5-5 | many | . | CASGHEGTGETQYF | TGTGCCAGCGGTCACGAGGGGACCGGAGAGACCCAGTACTTC
TRBJ2-3 | TRBV7-8 | few | TRBD2 | CASSPGRVTDTQYF | TGTGCCAGCAGCCCGGGGAGGGTCACAGATACGCAGTATTTT
TRBJ1-5 | TRBV10-3 | . | . | CAVNQGGGNQPQHF | TGTGCCGTAAACCAGGGAGGTGGCAATCAGCCCCAGCATTTT
TRBJ1-2 | TRBV11-2 | . | . | CASSGRGRTYTF | TGTGCCAGCAGCGGCCGGGGCAGAACCTACACCTTC
TRBJ1-1 | TRBV5-1 | many | . | CASSYGHEGNTEAFF | TGCGCCAGCAGCTATGGACACGAAGGGAACACTGAAGCTTTCTTT
TRBJ2-5 | TRBV6-2/TRBV6-3 | . | . | CASSYVTAQETQYF | TGTGCCAGCAGTTACGTCACTGCACAGGAGACCCAGTACTTC
TRBJ1-5 | TRBV5-1 | many | . | CASSLAGRGPQHF | TGCGCCAGCAGCTTGGCCGGGCGGGGGCCCCAGCATTTT
TRBJ1-2 | TRBV7-9 | . | . | CASSLEVGGYTF | TGTGCCAGCAGCTTGGAGGTGGGGGGCTACACCTTC
TRBJ2-3 | TRBV5-1 | few | . | CASSPGGRPDTQYF | TGCGCCAGCAGCCCAGGGGGGAGACCAGATACGCAGTATTTT
TRBJ1-1 | TRBV6-5 | . | . | CASAASGPREAFF | TGTGCCAGCGCAGCATCTGGACCTCGTGAAGCTTTCTTT
TRBJ1-5 | TRBV7-8 | few | . | CASSGGTYQPQHF | TGTGCCAGCAGCGGGGGCACCTATCAGCCCCAGCATTTT
TRBJ1-1 | TRBV15 | few | . | CATSRTASNTEAFF | TGTGCCACCAGCAGAACAGCTTCGAACACTGAAGCTTTCTTT
TRBJ1-4 | TRBV5-1 | few | . | CASGTGYTNEKLFF | TGCGCCAGCGGAACAGGGTACACTAATGAAAAACTGTTTTTT
TRBJ2-1 | TRBV5-1 | few | . | CASSLAFGDEQFF | TGCGCCAGCAGCTTGGCTTTCGGTGATGAGCAGTTCTTC
TRBJ1-6 | TRBV5-1 | . | . | CASSASSYNSPLHF | TGCGCCAGCAGTGCGAGCTCCTATAATTCACCCCTCCACTTT
TRBJ2-3 | TRBV6-6 | few | . | CASSLNGGSTDTQYF | TGTGCCAGCAGCTTGAACGGGGGTAGCACAGATACGCAGTATTTT
TRBJ2-1 | TRBV20-1 | . | TRBD2 | CSARTGGAVEQFF | TGCAGTGCTAGAACCGGGGGGGCTGTTGAGCAGTTCTTC
TRBJ1-2 | TRBV28 | few | TRBD1 | CASSPGDRGYGYTF | TGTGCCAGCAGTCCGGGGGACAGGGGCTATGGCTACACCTTC
TRBJ2-5 | TRBV5-1 | few | TRBD2 | CASRIAGGSEETQYF | TGCGCCAGCAGAATAGCGGGGGGTTCAGAAGAGACCCAGTACTTC
TRBJ2-5 | TRBV6-2/TRBV6-3 | few | . | CASARGARGETQYF | TGTGCCAGCGCTCGGGGGGCGCGAGGAGAGACCCAGTACTTC
TRBJ1-6 | TRBV6-5 | many | . | CASSYSAGALHF | TGTGCCAGCAGTTACTCGGCGGGGGCCCTCCACTTT
TRBJ2-1 | TRBV12-3/TRBV12-4 | few | . | CASSFGWAGYNEQFF | TGTGCCAGCAGTTTTGGTTGGGCAGGATACAATGAGCAGTTCTTC
TRBJ1-2 | TRBV7-8 | . | . | CASSSSRIRVYGYTF | TGTGCCAGCAGCTCCTCCAGGATCCGTGTCTATGGCTACACCTTC